Listed below are T cell receptor beta chains from one sample, sequenced in a study of CD4 T cells in relation to SARS-CoV-2 and coronaviruses. Their antigens remain unidentified. Profiling relied on immunoSEQ multiplex PCR, and the TCRdb table lists in-frame clones only, not all of them. The table shows 20,000 to 25,000 clones, with over 65% occurring only once. What was sequenced was CD4+ T cells from PBMCs, cultured in vitro. Receptor source: a human donor in good health. Both conserved end residues are part of each CDR3. The D gene is left open where the match is weak. Clone size is not always given. Where it is, it says once, few, many or a class for expanded clones.

v_call,cdr3_length,d_call,clone_size,j_call,cdr3_nt,cdr3_aa
TRBV14,12,.,.,TRBJ1-4,TGTGCCAGCAGCCAAGATAGGGGAAGGGTGTTTTTT,CASSQDRGRVFF
TRBV6-1,16,TRBD2,.,TRBJ2-3,TGTGCCAGCAGTGAACGCCGGACTAGCGGGAGTGATACGCAGTATTTT,CASSERRTSGSDTQYF
TRBV12-5,17,TRBD1,.,TRBJ1-1,TGTGCTAGTGGTTTCAGGGGGGCGCCTAAGTCAGGGACTGAAGCTTTCTTT,CASGFRGAPKSGTEAFF
TRBV19,14,TRBD2,.,TRBJ2-5,TGTGCCAGTAGCGGGACTAGCGGGACGGGGACCCAGTACTTC,CASSGTSGTGTQYF
TRBV5-5,15,.,.,TRBJ2-5,TGTGCCAGCAACGATGTTAGAACGGGATCGGAGACCCAGTACTTC,CASNDVRTGSETQYF
TRBV6-5,14,.,.,TRBJ1-6,TGTGCCAGCAGCCGGCGAGGCGTTGGCTCACCCCTCCACTTT,CASSRRGVGSPLHF
TRBV15,15,.,.,TRBJ2-1,TGTGCCACCAGCGCCCGGGGAGCGTTGTACAATGAGCAGTTCTTC,CATSARGALYNEQFF
TRBV18,17,.,once,TRBJ2-2,TGTGCCAGCTCACCACCGGCGACAGGATCGAACACCGGGGAGCTGTTTTTT,CASSPPATGSNTGELFF
TRBV20-1,13,.,few,TRBJ1-1,TGCAGTGCTAGTCTTTTCGGGAACACTGAAGCTTTCTTT,CSASLFGNTEAFF
TRBV30,13,TRBD1,.,TRBJ1-5,TGTGCCTGGAAGGGACAGGGTCATCAGCCCCAGCATTTT,CAWKGQGHQPQHF
TRBV3-1/TRBV3-2,16,TRBD2,.,TRBJ2-2,TGTGCCAGCAGCTACCTAGCGGGAGGCTACACCGGGGAGCTGTTTTTT,CASSYLAGGYTGELFF
TRBV6-1,16,.,.,TRBJ1-5,TGTGCCAGCAGTGAGCTCCGGGCCACGACCCCCCAGCCCCAGCATTTT,CASSELRATTPQPQHF
TRBV5-1,15,.,.,TRBJ1-6,TGCGCCAGCAGCCAAGAACAGGGTTTGGGCTCACCCCTCCACTTT,CASSQEQGLGSPLHF
TRBV10-2,15,TRBD1,few,TRBJ1-2,TGCGCCAGCAGTGCGGGACAGGGGGCACGGTATGGCTACACCTTC,CASSAGQGARYGYTF
TRBV29-1,15,.,few,TRBJ2-1,TGCAGCGTTGATGGGGTTTTGAGCTCCTACAATGAGCAGTTCTTC,CSVDGVLSSYNEQFF
TRBV19,13,.,.,TRBJ1-1,TGTGCCAGTAGTCTTCCAGCCAACACTGAAGCTTTCTTT,CASSLPANTEAFF
TRBV5-1,15,TRBD1,.,TRBJ2-5,TGCGCCAGCAGCACATGGACAGGGGGCTCGGAGACCCAGTACTTC,CASSTWTGGSETQYF
TRBV6-1,13,.,.,TRBJ2-7,TGTGCCAGCGATCGGGACCCATCTTCCGAGCAGTACTTC,CASDRDPSSEQYF
TRBV20-1,9,.,.,TRBJ1-2,TGCAGTGCTAACAATGGCTACACCTTC,CSANNGYTF
TRBV25-1,15,.,.,TRBJ2-1,TGTGCCAGCCAGGGCGCGGGGAGCTCCTACAATGAGCAGTTCTTC,CASQGAGSSYNEQFF
TRBV5-6,15,TRBD1,.,TRBJ2-7,TGTGCCAGCAGCTTGGATCGGGACAGAACTTACGAGCAGTACTTC,CASSLDRDRTYEQYF
TRBV19,14,TRBD1,.,TRBJ2-1,TGTGCCAGTAGTATCTCGGGACAGGGTTTAAGGAGGTTCTTC,CASSISGQGLRRFF
TRBV18,16,.,.,TRBJ2-7,TGTGCCAGCTCACGACAAGCCGGGCTCTCACCCTACGAGCAGTACTTC,CASSRQAGLSPYEQYF
TRBV30,14,TRBD1,few,TRBJ1-1,TGTGCCTGGAGCAGAACAGGGGGGAACACTGAAGCTTTCTTT,CAWSRTGGNTEAFF
TRBV19,15,TRBD2,.,TRBJ2-7,TGTGCCAGTAGTATTATAAGCGGGAGGGCCTACGAGCAGTACTTC,CASSIISGRAYEQYF
TRBV4-1,20,TRBD2,.,TRBJ2-1,TGCGCCAGCAGCCAAGATCGGGGACTAGCGGGAGGGTTCTCCTACAATGAGCAGTTCTTC,CASSQDRGLAGGFSYNEQFF
TRBV3-1/TRBV3-2,15,.,.,TRBJ1-1,TGTGCCAGCAGCCAACTTCGGACCGTGAACACTGAAGCTTTCTTT,CASSQLRTVNTEAFF
TRBV5-1,14,.,.,TRBJ1-1,TGCGCCAGCAGCTTGGAAGTGATGAACACTGAAGCTTTCTTT,CASSLEVMNTEAFF
TRBV6-5,15,.,once,TRBJ2-2,TGTGCCAGCAGTCGAGGGACTGTGAACACCGGGGAGCTGTTTTTT,CASSRGTVNTGELFF
TRBV15,14,TRBD1,.,TRBJ2-3,TGTGCCACGAGGACAGGGGGCTACACAGATACGCAGTATTTT,CATRTGGYTDTQYF
TRBV2,14,.,once,TRBJ1-6,TGTGCCAGCAGTGAAAGCACGGATAGGTCACCCCTCCACTTT,CASSESTDRSPLHF
TRBV3-1/TRBV3-2,16,.,few,TRBJ1-5,TGTGCCAGCAGCCAAGATCGGTATATTTCGGGTCAGCCCCAGCATTTT,CASSQDRYISGQPQHF
TRBV7-2,15,TRBD2,few,TRBJ2-1,TGTGCCAGCAGCTTAAGTAGCGGGAAAAATGGTGAGCAGTTCTTC,CASSLSSGKNGEQFF
TRBV12-5,23,.,.,TRBJ2-1,TGTGCTAGTGGTTTGGTACCCCGATGGGACAGCCGGGAGGCTCCCACTAACTACAATGAGCAGTTCTTC,CASGLVPRWDSREAPTNYNEQFF
TRBV5-5,15,TRBD2,once,TRBJ2-7,TGTGCCAGCAGCCGAACTAGCGGGAGTGTCCACGAGCAGTACTTC,CASSRTSGSVHEQYF
TRBV5-6,15,.,.,TRBJ2-2,TGTGCCAGCAGCACGCCGGGACTCAACACCGGGGAGCTGTTTTTT,CASSTPGLNTGELFF
TRBV5-4,17,TRBD1,.,TRBJ1-2,TGTGCCAGCAGCTTATACGGGACAGGGTCGTCCCGCTATGGCTACACCTTC,CASSLYGTGSSRYGYTF
TRBV28,14,.,.,TRBJ1-1,TGTGCCAGCAGTTTCAGAGGGGACCGGGCTGAAGCTTTCTTT,CASSFRGDRAEAFF
TRBV27,16,TRBD2,.,TRBJ2-1,TGTGCCAGCAGTTCATCTAGCGGGAGCTCCTACAATGAGCAGTTCTTC,CASSSSSGSSYNEQFF
TRBV14,14,TRBD1,few,TRBJ1-1,TGTGCCAGCAGCGGTCGACCGGGACAGGGGATGGCTTTCTTT,CASSGRPGQGMAFF
TRBV5-1,13,.,.,TRBJ1-1,TGCGCCAGCAGCCCGCCCGGTCGGACTGAAGCTTTCTTT,CASSPPGRTEAFF
TRBV18,15,TRBD1,.,TRBJ1-1,TGTGCCAGCTCACCTTTGAGACAGGGGAACACTGAAGCTTTCTTT,CASSPLRQGNTEAFF
TRBV5-1,15,.,.,TRBJ1-1,TGCGCCAGCAGCTGGGGGGCCGGACCGGGCACTGAAGCTTTCTTT,CASSWGAGPGTEAFF
TRBV5-4,17,.,few,TRBJ1-6,TGTGCCAGCAGCCTGGATGGACTTGGGGGTAATAATTCACCCCTCCACTTT,CASSLDGLGGNNSPLHF
TRBV11-2,16,.,.,TRBJ2-3,TGTGCCAGCAGCTTAGTATTGGGGGTGGGCACAGATACGCAGTATTTT,CASSLVLGVGTDTQYF
TRBV19,21,.,.,TRBJ1-5,TGTGCCAGTAGTGCCCGGAAAACCAGGGGAATGGGGGGGATTAGCAATCAGCCCCAGCATTTT,CASSARKTRGMGGISNQPQHF
TRBV12-3/TRBV12-4,12,.,few,TRBJ1-6,TGTGCCAGCAGTCTTCGGGGTTCACCCCTCCACTTT,CASSLRGSPLHF
TRBV18,13,.,.,TRBJ2-7,TGTGCCAGCTCAACGCATTTAGGGGGCGAGCAGTACTTC,CASSTHLGGEQYF
TRBV28,14,.,.,TRBJ1-5,TGTGCCAGCAGTTCCATCGGGAGCAATCAGCCCCAGCATTTT,CASSSIGSNQPQHF
TRBV29-1,13,TRBD2,few,TRBJ2-7,TGCAGCGTTTTACCTAGCGGGATATACGAGCAGTACTTC,CSVLPSGIYEQYF
TRBV2,12,.,.,TRBJ2-1,TGTGCCAGCAGAGACCAGTACAATGAGCAGTTCTTC,CASRDQYNEQFF
TRBV12-2,16,.,.,TRBJ2-1,TGTGCAAGTCGTAAACTCCGGGACTACCCATACAATGAGCAGTTCTTC,CASRKLRDYPYNEQFF
TRBV7-3,16,TRBD1,.,TRBJ2-5,TGTGCCAGCAGCCAAACGGGACAGGGGGCCGGAGAGACCCAGTACTTC,CASSQTGQGAGETQYF
TRBV15,14,.,.,TRBJ2-7,TGTGCCACCAGCTTTGGAGCTGGGGGGTACGAGCAGTACTTC,CATSFGAGGYEQYF
TRBV2,14,.,.,TRBJ1-1,TGTGCCAGCAGTGTACCTCCCATGAACACTGAAGCTTTCTTT,CASSVPPMNTEAFF
TRBV12-3/TRBV12-4,12,.,once,TRBJ2-7,TGTGCCAGCAGTTTTCAGGGGTTCGAGCAGTACTTC,CASSFQGFEQYF